This is a list of T cell receptor beta chains from one sample in a study of control samples from healthy donors and cancer patients. Data came from immunoSEQ multiplex PCR; TCRdb stores just in-frame clones and leaves some out. The data contain some 49,000 clones, approximately 90% of them singletons. Material: PBMCs. These receptors all come from a young man with colorectal cancer. Both conserved end residues are part of each CDR3. The D gene is left open where the match is weak. Part of the rows lack a size; the others show once, few, many or a class for expanded clones.

TRBV24-1	TRBJ1-4	17	NA	NA	CATSDLGQGDSNEKLFF	TGTGCCACCAGTGATTTGGGACAAGGTGACTCTAATGAAAAACTGTTTTTT
TRBV7-2	TRBJ2-5	15	NA	TRBD2	CASSRTSGGQETQYF	TGTGCCAGCAGCAGGACTAGCGGGGGCCAAGAGACCCAGTACTTC
TRBV4-3	TRBJ2-3	20	NA	TRBD2	CASSQPGGLAGGLGTDTQYF	TGCGCCAGCAGCCAGCCGGGAGGGCTAGCGGGGGGGCTGGGCACAGATACGCAGTATTTT
TRBV5-4	TRBJ2-7	14	NA	TRBD1	CASSRTGETYEQYF	TGTGCCAGCAGCCGGACAGGGGAAACCTACGAGCAGTACTTC
TRBV2	TRBJ2-1	13	NA	NA	CASSAGGNNEQFF	TGTGCCAGCAGTGCAGGGGGGAATAATGAGCAGTTCTTC
TRBV2	TRBJ2-3	17	NA	TRBD1	CASSEASTGGLGDTQYF	TGTGCCAGCAGTGAAGCGAGCACAGGGGGCTTGGGAGATACGCAGTATTTT
TRBV5-1	TRBJ1-6	16	few	NA	CASRSEPRTSVSPLHF	TGCGCCAGCAGGTCCGAACCTAGGACATCGGTTTCACCCCTCCACTTT
TRBV5-1	TRBJ2-2	15	NA	NA	CASSLAQTYTGELFF	TGCGCCAGCAGCTTGGCACAGACTTACACCGGGGAGCTGTTTTTT
TRBV27	TRBJ1-2	15	NA	TRBD1	CASSLSQTGGNGYTF	TGTGCCAGCAGTTTATCGCAAACAGGGGGGAATGGCTACACCTTC
TRBV18	TRBJ1-1	14	once	NA	CASSPPTMNTEAFF	TGTGCCAGCTCACCACCGACCATGAACACTGAAGCTTTCTTT
TRBV20-1	TRBJ1-3	11	NA	NA	CSADGGNTIYF	TGCAGTGCTGACGGAGGAAACACCATATATTTT
TRBV24-1	TRBJ2-2	18	NA	TRBD2	CATSDPRSGAINTGELFF	TGTGCCACCAGTGACCCGAGAAGCGGGGCTATCAACACCGGGGAGCTGTTTTTT
TRBV4-1	TRBJ2-1	15	NA	TRBD1	CASSQGTDPYNEQFF	TGCGCCAGCAGCCAGGGGACAGACCCCTACAATGAGCAGTTCTTC
TRBV29-1	TRBJ1-4	19	NA	NA	CSVLFSVRGPFSSNEKLFF	TGCAGCGTTCTATTCTCCGTCCGGGGTCCGTTTTCAAGTAATGAAAAACTGTTTTTT
TRBV5-6	TRBJ2-3	15	NA	TRBD2	CASSPRLASTDTQYF	TGTGCCAGCAGCCCCCGACTAGCCAGCACAGATACGCAGTATTTT
TRBV6-6	TRBJ2-2	15	NA	NA	CASSYQTELTGELFF	TGTGCCAGCAGTTATCAGACAGAGCTCACCGGGGAGCTGTTTTTT
TRBV30	TRBJ1-3	11	few	NA	CAWSEGDTIYF	TGTGCCTGGAGTGAAGGAGACACCATATATTTT
TRBV11-2	TRBJ2-1	18	NA	NA	CASSLVLRGRGSYNEQFF	TGTGCCAGCAGCTTAGTTCTTCGGGGTAGGGGCTCCTACAATGAGCAGTTCTTC
TRBV7-6	TRBJ1-4	17	NA	NA	CASSLGVRGAANEKLFF	TGTGCCAGCAGCTTAGGAGTTCGGGGGGCCGCTAATGAAAAACTGTTTTTT
TRBV6-5	TRBJ2-7	13	NA	NA	CASSFQRSYEQYF	TGTGCCAGCAGTTTTCAGCGGTCCTACGAGCAGTACTTC
TRBV10-3	TRBJ2-7	12	once	NA	CATKDSSYEQYF	TGTGCCACGAAGGACAGTTCCTACGAGCAGTACTTC
TRBV4-2	TRBJ1-2	17	NA	NA	CASSQAGGRNTNYGYTF	TGTGCCAGCAGCCAAGCGGGGGGGAGGAATACTAACTATGGCTACACCTTC
TRBV24-1	TRBJ1-3	16	NA	NA	CATEWTNSSRGNTIYF	TGTGCCACCGAATGGACTAACTCGTCGAGGGGAAACACCATATATTTT
TRBV9	TRBJ2-2	14	NA	NA	CASSGTANTGELFF	TGTGCCAGCAGCGGGACAGCCAACACCGGGGAGCTGTTTTTT
TRBV5-8	TRBJ2-3	16	NA	TRBD2	CASSYGTSGDSDTQYF	TGTGCCAGCAGCTACGGGACTAGCGGGGACTCAGATACGCAGTATTTT
TRBV5-8	TRBJ1-4	16	once	NA	CASSLGTDATNEKLFF	TGTGCCAGCAGCTTGGGGACAGATGCAACTAATGAAAAACTGTTTTTT
TRBV5-1	TRBJ2-5	16	NA	NA	CASSSLLTRTQETQYF	TGCGCCAGCAGTTCGTTATTGACTCGTACTCAAGAGACCCAGTACTTC
TRBV13	TRBJ2-1	16	NA	NA	CASTSSRGAFPHEQFF	TGTGCCAGCACCTCATCTAGAGGGGCTTTTCCACATGAGCAGTTCTTC
TRBV9	TRBJ2-3	14	NA	NA	CASSVDDGGDTQYF	TGTGCCAGCAGCGTAGATGATGGGGGGGATACGCAGTATTTT
TRBV5-1	TRBJ1-2	13	NA	NA	CASSPRGRDGYTF	TGCGCCAGCAGCCCGCGGGGCAGGGACGGCTACACCTTC
TRBV6-6	TRBJ1-2	13	NA	TRBD1	CASSSRGAGGYTF	TGTGCCAGCAGTTCCAGGGGGGCTGGGGGCTACACCTTC
TRBV7-9	TRBJ1-5	12	NA	NA	CASSSINQPQHF	TGTGCCAGCAGCTCGATAAATCAGCCCCAACATTTT
TRBV20-1	TRBJ1-1	11	NA	NA	CSARSDSEAFF	TGCAGTGCTAGATCAGACAGCGAAGCTTTCTTT
TRBV7-2	TRBJ1-6	15	NA	NA	CASSFQSSYNSPLHF	TGTGCCAGCAGCTTCCAGAGCTCCTATAATTCACCCCTCCACTTT
TRBV5-1	TRBJ1-2	14	NA	NA	CASSPRVANYGYTF	TGCGCCAGCAGCCCGCGAGTGGCTAACTATGGCTACACCTTC
TRBV25-1	TRBJ1-4	15	NA	TRBD1	CASTRGTGMGEKLFF	TGTGCCAGCACCCGAGGGACAGGGATGGGAGAAAAACTGTTTTTT
TRBV29-1	TRBJ2-1	15	once	TRBD2	CSVEGTSGGANEQFF	TGCAGCGTTGAGGGGACTAGCGGGGGGGCCAATGAGCAGTTCTTC
TRBV6-2/TRBV6-3	TRBJ2-3	16	NA	TRBD2	CASSYSERGGSDTQYF	TGTGCCAGCAGTTACTCTGAGCGGGGGGGCTCAGATACGCAGTATTTT
TRBV11-2	TRBJ2-7	15	NA	TRBD1	CASSSWTGGPYEQYF	TGTGCCAGCAGCTCTTGGACAGGGGGCCCCTACGAGCAGTACTTC
TRBV19	TRBJ1-6	13	NA	NA	CASSTTGNSPLHF	TGTGCCAGTAGTACCACAGGGAATTCACCCCTCCACTTT
TRBV5-1	TRBJ2-5	13	NA	NA	CASSLNIQETQYF	TGCGCCAGCAGCTTGAACATCCAAGAGACCCAGTACTTC
TRBV27	TRBJ1-6	14	NA	NA	CASSWRGSNSPLHF	TGTGCCAGCAGTTGGAGGGGGTCAAATTCACCCCTCCACTTT
TRBV11-2	TRBJ2-1	13	NA	NA	CASSGQGRDEQFF	TGTGCCAGCAGCGGGCAGGGGCGGGATGAGCAGTTCTTC
TRBV11-3	TRBJ2-1	15	NA	TRBD1	CASSSAGQGYNEQFF	TGTGCCAGCAGCTCTGCGGGACAGGGATACAATGAGCAGTTCTTC
TRBV5-3	TRBJ1-5	14	NA	NA	CARMFPGASGPQHF	TGTGCCAGAATGTTCCCGGGGGCTTCGGGGCCCCAGCATTTT
TRBV7-2	TRBJ2-6	17	NA	NA	CASSTQSGSSGANVLTF	TGTGCCAGCAGCACTCAATCAGGGTCCTCTGGGGCCAACGTCCTGACTTTC
TRBV6-6	TRBJ2-7	13	few	NA	CASSGIRTDEQYF	TGTGCCAGCAGTGGAATTAGGACAGACGAGCAGTACTTC
TRBV5-6	TRBJ1-4	14	NA	NA	CASSSGTTNEKLFF	TGTGCCAGCAGCTCCGGGACAACTAATGAAAAACTGTTTTTT
TRBV11-2	TRBJ1-1	15	NA	NA	CASSVTTRGFTEAFF	TGTGCCAGCAGCGTTACGACAAGGGGGTTCACTGAAGCTTTCTTT
TRBV10-1	TRBJ2-2	13	NA	NA	CASSRSGTGELFF	TGCGCCAGCAGCAGATCAGGGACCGGGGAGCTGTTTTTT
TRBV19	TRBJ1-4	15	few	TRBD1	CASSPSGTGREKLFF	TGTGCCAGTAGTCCCAGCGGGACAGGTCGAGAAAAACTGTTTTTT